These T cell receptor beta chains were read from a single sample in a study of shared clonotypes between healthy human individuals. Profiled with immunoSEQ multiplex PCR; TCRdb holds only in-frame clones, not every one. The sample lists about 680,000 clones, just over 90% occurring once. The specimen sequenced was naive CD8+ T cells sorted from blood. The source is a man aged 25 to 40 in good health. The CDR3 runs from the conserved cysteine through the conserved F or W. D genes are given only for firm matches. A row's size may be missing; if present it is once, few, many or a size class.

abundance: .
d_gene: TRBD1
j_gene: TRBJ2-7
v_gene: TRBV4-1
CDR3aa: CASSQWLSGGSYEQYF
CDR3nt: TGCGCCAGCAGCCAATGGCTGTCAGGGGGCTCCTACGAGCAGTACTTC

abundance: .
d_gene: .
j_gene: TRBJ1-5
v_gene: TRBV4-1
CDR3aa: CASNLGPGANQPQHF
CDR3nt: TGCGCCAGCAACCTCGGTCCAGGTGCCAATCAGCCCCAGCATTTT

abundance: .
d_gene: .
j_gene: TRBJ2-5
v_gene: TRBV5-6
CDR3aa: CASSLAEAGTPWETQYF
CDR3nt: TGTGCCAGCAGCTTGGCCGAGGCAGGGACCCCATGGGAGACCCAGTACTTC

abundance: .
d_gene: TRBD1
j_gene: TRBJ2-5
v_gene: TRBV10-1
CDR3aa: CASSPAAGTEEQETQYF
CDR3nt: TGCGCCAGCAGCCCAGCGGCCGGGACAGAGGAACAAGAGACCCAGTACTTC

abundance: .
d_gene: .
j_gene: TRBJ1-1
v_gene: TRBV6-6
CDR3aa: CASRMTGAGTEAFF
CDR3nt: TGTGCCAGCAGAATGACGGGGGCCGGAACTGAAGCTTTCTTT

abundance: .
d_gene: .
j_gene: TRBJ2-5
v_gene: TRBV7-3
CDR3aa: CASSLDQQETQYF
CDR3nt: TGTGCCAGCAGCTTAGACCAACAAGAGACCCAGTACTTC

abundance: few
d_gene: TRBD1
j_gene: TRBJ2-1
v_gene: TRBV19
CDR3aa: CASSYRQGRFF
CDR3nt: TGTGCCAGTAGTTACCGACAGGGGCGGTTCTTC

abundance: .
d_gene: TRBD1
j_gene: TRBJ1-2
v_gene: TRBV11-3
CDR3aa: CASSPHRDSQSLNYGYTF
CDR3nt: TGTGCCAGCAGCCCACACCGGGACAGTCAATCCCTTAACTATGGCTACACCTTC

abundance: once
d_gene: .
j_gene: TRBJ2-1
v_gene: TRBV9
CDR3aa: CVSSVESGLYNEQFF
CDR3nt: TGTGTCAGCAGCGTAGAAAGCGGGCTTTACAATGAGCAGTTCTTC

abundance: .
d_gene: TRBD2
j_gene: TRBJ2-1
v_gene: TRBV27
CDR3aa: CASGPRTSGRGEQFF
CDR3nt: TGTGCCAGCGGGCCCAGGACTAGCGGGAGGGGGGAGCAGTTCTTC

abundance: .
d_gene: .
j_gene: TRBJ2-2
v_gene: TRBV27
CDR3aa: CASSWDTGGELFF
CDR3nt: TGTGCCAGCAGTTGGGACACCGGCGGGGAGCTGTTTTTT

abundance: few
d_gene: .
j_gene: TRBJ2-1
v_gene: TRBV2
CDR3aa: CASSNRATYNEQFF
CDR3nt: TGTGCCAGCAGTAACCGGGCTACCTACAATGAGCAGTTCTTC